The source of this T cell receptor beta chain is a study of cytomegalovirus exposure and HLA in healthy donors. With respect to this clone: The target antigen is unknown.

V was clipped by 4 bases and J by 8 bases; unmatched bases: 8. The CDR3 runs to 13 residues. The germline V gene encodes CDR1 SGHKS and CDR2 YYEKEE (reference sequence). Whole-study findings and limits: What TCR beta sequences reportedly achieved was accurate prediction of HLA-A and HLA-B alleles in most subjects. Common viral pathogens seemed to be connected with several of the most significant clusters, according to a later analysis. The listing of roughly 160 TCR beta chains classed them as cytomegalovirus-associated.

60 Vbeta and 13 Jbeta primers were used in PCR. Generated by immunoSEQ multiplex PCR, the TCRdb table keeps only in-frame clones and is missing some. The data show some 160,000 clones, with roughly 80% seen just once and approximately 1.2% held by the top ten. This receptor was obtained from a man in his fifties or sixties in good health and CMV-seropositive. The J gene is TRBJ1-1, the V gene TRBV5-5; the match to TRBD1 covers 7 bases. The specimen was PBMCs. CDR3 protein: CASSRQGVAEAFF. The CDR3 bases are TGTGCCAGCAGCCGTCAGGGGGTTGCGGAAGCTTTCTTT.